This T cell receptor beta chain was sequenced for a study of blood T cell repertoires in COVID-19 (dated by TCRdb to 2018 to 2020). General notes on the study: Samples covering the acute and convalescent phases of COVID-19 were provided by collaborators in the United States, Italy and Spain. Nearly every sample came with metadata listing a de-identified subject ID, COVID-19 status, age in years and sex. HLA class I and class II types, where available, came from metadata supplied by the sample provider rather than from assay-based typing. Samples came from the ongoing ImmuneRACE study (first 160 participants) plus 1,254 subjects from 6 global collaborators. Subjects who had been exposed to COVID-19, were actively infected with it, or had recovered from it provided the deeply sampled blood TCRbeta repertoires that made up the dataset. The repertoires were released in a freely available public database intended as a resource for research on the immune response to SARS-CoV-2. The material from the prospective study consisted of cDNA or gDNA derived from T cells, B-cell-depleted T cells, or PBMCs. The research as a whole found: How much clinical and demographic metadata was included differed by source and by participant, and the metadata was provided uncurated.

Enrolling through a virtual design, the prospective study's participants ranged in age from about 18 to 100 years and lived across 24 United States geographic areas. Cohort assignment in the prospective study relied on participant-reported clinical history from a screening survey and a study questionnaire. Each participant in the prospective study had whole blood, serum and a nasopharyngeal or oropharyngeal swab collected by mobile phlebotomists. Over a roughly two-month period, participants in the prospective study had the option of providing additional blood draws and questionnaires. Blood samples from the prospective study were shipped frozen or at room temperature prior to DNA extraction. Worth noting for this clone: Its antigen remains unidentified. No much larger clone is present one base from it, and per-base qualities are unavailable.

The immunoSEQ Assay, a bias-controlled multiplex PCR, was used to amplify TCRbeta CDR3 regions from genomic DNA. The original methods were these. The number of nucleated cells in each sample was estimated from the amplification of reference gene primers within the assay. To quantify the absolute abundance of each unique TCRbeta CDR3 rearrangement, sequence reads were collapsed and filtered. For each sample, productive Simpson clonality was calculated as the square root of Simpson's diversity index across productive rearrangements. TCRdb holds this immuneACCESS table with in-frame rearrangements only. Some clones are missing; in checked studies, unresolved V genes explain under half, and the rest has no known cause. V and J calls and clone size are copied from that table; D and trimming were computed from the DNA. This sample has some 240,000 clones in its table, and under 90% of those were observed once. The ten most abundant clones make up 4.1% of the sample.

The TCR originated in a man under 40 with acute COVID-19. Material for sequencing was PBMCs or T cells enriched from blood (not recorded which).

The CDR3 reads as follows: CASSEPGNTIYF. DNA sequence: TGCGCCAGCAGCGAGCCTGGAAACACCATATATTTT. The chain employs TRBV5-1 and TRBJ1-3; the D gene lacks a confident call. The CDR3, cysteine through phenylalanine, is 12 amino acids long. Left in the record is the CDR3 DNA by itself, 36 bases read in frame from the first base. As encoded in the germline V gene, CDR1 is SGHRS while CDR2 is YFSETQ. V lost 4 bases and J lost 2 bases; the stretch between them is 4 bases long.